This is a list of T cell receptor beta chains from one sample in a study of blood T cell repertoires in COVID-19. Sequenced by immunoSEQ multiplex PCR; TCRdb stores in-frame clones only, minus some. The sample has some 140,000 clones; less than 90% are singletons. The sequencing sample was made of PBMCs or T cells enriched from blood (not recorded which). The source of these receptors is a man aged 35-49 years with acute COVID-19. Each CDR3 is given with its conserved first and last residue. A D gene is named only where the DNA matches it firmly. Some rows mark clone size as missing; the rest say once, few, many or name a class of expanded clone.

clone_size,v_call,d_call,j_call,cdr3_aa,cdr3_nt
.,TRBV9,TRBD1,TRBJ1-2,CASSNGGEGAIYGYTF,TGTGCCAGCAGCAATGGAGGCGAGGGGGCGATTTATGGCTACACCTTC
.,TRBV9,.,TRBJ1-4,CASSVGRTLRNEKLFF,TGTGCCAGCAGCGTAGGCAGGACATTGAGAAATGAAAAACTGTTTTTT
.,TRBV4-3,TRBD2,TRBJ2-7,CASSQKTLAGMGYEQYF,TGCGCCAGCAGCCAAAAGACCTTAGCGGGAATGGGGTACGAGCAGTACTTC
.,TRBV27,TRBD2,TRBJ2-7,CASSLSQREISYEQYF,TGTGCCAGCAGTTTATCCCAGCGGGAAATCTCCTACGAGCAGTACTTC
.,TRBV28,.,TRBJ1-4,CASSSDGATNEKLFF,TGTGCCAGCAGTTCAGACGGGGCAACTAATGAAAAACTGTTTTTT
once,TRBV2,TRBD1,TRBJ2-2,CASSRTGSTGELFF,TGTGCCAGCAGCCGGACAGGTAGCACGGGGGAGCTGTTTTTT
.,TRBV5-6,.,TRBJ1-2,CASSLAQPPIYGYTF,TGTGCCAGCAGCTTGGCTCAACCCCCTATCTATGGCTACACCTTC
once,TRBV27,TRBD1,TRBJ2-7,CASSPQGQGNEQYF,TGTGCCAGCAGTCCCCAAGGACAGGGTAACGAGCAGTACTTC
.,TRBV11-3,TRBD2,TRBJ2-3,CASSLGTSGRTDTQYF,TGTGCCAGCAGCTTAGGGACTAGCGGGAGGACAGATACGCAGTATTTT
.,TRBV5-1,TRBD2,TRBJ2-2,CASVETSGLPGELFF,TGCGCCTCTGTCGAGACTAGCGGGCTCCCCGGGGAGCTGTTTTTT
.,TRBV2,.,TRBJ1-1,CASSKQGRDTEAFF,TGTGCCAGCAGTAAACAGGGTAGGGACACTGAAGCTTTCTTT
.,TRBV28,TRBD1,TRBJ1-5,CATDRSNQPQHF,TGTGCCACGGACAGGAGCAATCAGCCCCAGCATTTT
few,TRBV29-1,.,TRBJ1-5,CSVETGPNQPQHF,TGCAGCGTTGAAACAGGCCCTAATCAGCCCCAGCATTTT
.,TRBV5-5,TRBD2,TRBJ2-3,CASSPRLANPRTDTQYF,TGTGCCAGCAGCCCGCGACTAGCGAATCCCCGCACAGATACGCAGTATTTT
.,TRBV14,TRBD2,TRBJ2-1,CASSRLAGLQSSYNEQFF,TGTGCCAGCAGCCGACTAGCGGGTCTCCAAAGCTCCTACAATGAGCAGTTCTTC
.,TRBV28,.,TRBJ2-7,CASRRQPSSYEQYF,TGTGCCAGCCGCAGACAGCCTAGCTCCTACGAGCAGTACTTC
few,TRBV5-1,TRBD1,TRBJ1-3,CASSWTGQGANGNTIYF,TGCGCCAGCAGCTGGACTGGACAGGGGGCGAATGGAAACACCATATATTTT
.,TRBV7-2,.,TRBJ1-1,CASSSLGATEAFF,TGTGCCAGCAGCTCCTTGGGGGCTACTGAAGCTTTCTTT
.,TRBV5-5,.,TRBJ1-5,CASSRGENQPQHF,TGTGCCAGCAGCCGCGGGGAAAATCAGCCCCAGCATTTT
.,TRBV4-1,.,TRBJ2-4,CASSRGGEAAKNIQYF,TGCGCCAGCAGCCGTGGTGGGGAGGCAGCCAAAAACATTCAGTACTTC